Shown below are 7 T cell receptor beta chains from a single sample sequenced in a study of Ad26.COV2.S vaccination and SARS-CoV-2 variants. Sequencing used immunoSEQ multiplex PCR; TCRdb keeps in-frame clones, though not all of them. The data contain some 390,000 clones, less than 90% of them singletons. Treatment noted: around 19 received Ad26.COV2.S at low or high dose, single or two shots; 5 received placebo; per-sample allocation not given. After the first vaccine or placebo injection, samples were drawn on day 63. The sequencing used peripheral blood, collected in a trial of Ad26.COV2.S vaccine versus placebo. The receptors come from a person between 18 and 60 years old who received the Ad26.COV2.S COVID-19 vaccine or a placebo.

Note on this clone: Distinct nucleotide sequences in the sample also encode this CDR3. The J gene is TRBJ1-3, the V gene TRBV3-1 (or the pseudogene TRBV3-2); D gene ambiguous. CDR3 length equals 15 residues. Germline CDR1 reads LGHDT; CDR2 reads YNNKEL (reference sequence). V was trimmed by 2 bases and J by 4 bases, leaving 12 bases between them. The CDR3 is CASSQRTLSGNTIYF. The CDR3 nucleotides are TGTGCCAGCAGCCAACGGACTCTCTCGGGAAACACCATATATTTT.

The chain couples TRBV11-2 to TRBJ2-5, with D perhaps TRBD2 (5 bases). The CDR3 consists of 13 residues. Germline CDR1 SGHAT, CDR2 FQNNGV. V lost 1 base to trimming and J lost 5 bases, with 8 bases between them. CDR3 amino acids: CASSLGTWETQYF. CDR3 sequence (DNA): TGTGCCAGCAGCTTAGGGACTTGGGAGACCCAGTACTTC.

This clone was seen only once. This chain connects TRBV9 to TRBJ1-6, with 8 bases lining up with TRBD1. Germline CDR1 is SGDLS and CDR2 is YYNGEE. The CDR3 is 15 amino acids. With 4 bases clipped from V and 12 bases from J, the junction kept 12 bases outside the gene matches. CDR3 in amino acids: CASSPRGQDRGPLHF. In nucleotides, the CDR3 is TGTGCCAGCAGCCCGAGGGGACAGGACCGGGGACCCCTCCACTTT.

This rearrangement joins TRBV7-6 to TRBJ2-7, with 10 nucleotides matching TRBD2. After removal of 1 base from V and 12 bases from J, the junction contained 12 bases not matched to a gene. Germline loops: CDR1 SGHVS, CDR2 FNYEAQ. This CDR3 comprises 15 residues. The DNA of the CDR3 is TGTGCCAGCAGCTTAGAAGCCCAGCGGGGGGGCCTTTTGTACTTC. It codes for CASSLEAQRGGLLYF.

The DNA of the CDR3 is TGTGCCAGCAGTTCTGGCGGGGAGTCCCAAGAGACCCAGTACTTC. Translation gives CASSSGGESQETQYF. The V call is TRBV6-2 or TRBV6-3, the J call TRBJ2-5; tentatively, D is TRBD2 (6 bases). Trimming pared 4 bases from V and 1 base from J, leaving 13 bases between. The CDR3 covers 15 residues. CDR1 MNHEY and CDR2 SVGEGT come from the germline V gene.

This chain uses TRBV7-2 with TRBJ1-1, with D hard to call. The ends were cut back, 5 bases at V and 5 bases at J, with 15 bases in the middle. Germline-derived CDR1 and CDR2 are SGHTA and FQGNSA. The CDR3 consists of 14 residues. Here the CDR3 reads CASSPQEGRTEAFF. As DNA, the CDR3 is TGTGCCAGCAGCCCTCAGGAAGGAAGGACTGAAGCTTTCTTT.

This clone was counted a few times. V usage is TRBV4-1 and J usage is TRBJ1-1; D is perhaps TRBD1 (6 bases). Per germline, CDR1 MGHRA and CDR2 YSYEKL. The CDR3 extends over 15 amino acids. The germline V and J ends were trimmed by 0 bases and 2 bases, with 10 bases remaining between them. CDR3 region: CASSQDPGANTEAFF. The CDR3 DNA sequence: TGCGCCAGCAGCCAAGACCCGGGGGCAAACACTGAAGCTTTCTTT.